This T cell receptor beta chain was recorded in a study of shared clonotypes between healthy human individuals. With respect to this clone: Its antigen is not identified.

Using immunoSEQ multiplex PCR, the repertoire was profiled, and TCRdb retains in-frame clones only, with some absent. The profile shows over 400,000 clones, about 96% of them singletons. V lost 4 bases and J lost 5; bases outside the gene matches: 4. Germline assignment: CDR1 SNHLY and CDR2 FYNNEI. The CDR3 consists of 14 residues. Overall study findings and caveats: Tissue TCR repertoires likely differ from these blood-only repertoires.

The genes are TRBV2 and TRBJ1-2; 10 bases match TRBD1. The TCR comes from a woman in her twenties or thirties in good health. Sequenced input: naive CD4+ T cells sorted from blood. Subset: CD45RA+ positively selected. The CDR3 coding sequence is TGTGCCAGCAGTGGACAGGGGGCTGAATATGGCTACACCTTC. It specifies CASSGQGAEYGYTF.